This record concerns one TCR beta chain sequence. Per the study methods: The authors estimated nucleated cell counts from reference gene primer amplification. Sequenced by immunoSEQ multiplex PCR; TCRdb stores in-frame clones only, minus some. V and J calls and clone size are those listed in that table; D and trimming were worked out from the DNA. This sample has about 220,000 clones; around four fifths occur once, and the top ten carry around 20%. The data belong to a study of blood T cell repertoires in COVID-19. For the study at large: Whether acute or convalescent, the COVID-19 samples came from the United States, Italy and Spain. T cells, B-cell-depleted T cells, or PBMCs provided the cDNA or gDNA that served as material.

Germline CDR1 and CDR2: SGHDT and YYEEEE. This CDR3 spans 14 amino acids. The germline V and J ends were trimmed by 0 bases and 0 bases, with 7 bases remaining between them. This rearrangement joins TRBV5-6 to TRBJ2-7; D might be TRBD1 (5 bases). What was sequenced was peripheral blood. This receptor was identified in a man younger than 40 with active or convalescent COVID-19. The CDR3: CASSLDRSSYEQYF. The CDR3 DNA follows: TGTGCCAGCAGCTTGGACAGGAGCTCCTACGAGCAGTACTTC.